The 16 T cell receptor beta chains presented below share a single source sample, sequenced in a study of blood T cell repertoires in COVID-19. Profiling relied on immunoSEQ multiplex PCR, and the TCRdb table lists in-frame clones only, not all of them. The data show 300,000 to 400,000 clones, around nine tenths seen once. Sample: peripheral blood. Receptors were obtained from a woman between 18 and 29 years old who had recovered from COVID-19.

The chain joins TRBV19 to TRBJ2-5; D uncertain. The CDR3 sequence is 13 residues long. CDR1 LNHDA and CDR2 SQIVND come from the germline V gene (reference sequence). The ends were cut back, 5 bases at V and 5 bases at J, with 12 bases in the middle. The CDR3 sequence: CASSARGGETQYF. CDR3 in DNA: TGTGCCAGTAGTGCTAGAGGTGGGGAGACCCAGTACTTC.

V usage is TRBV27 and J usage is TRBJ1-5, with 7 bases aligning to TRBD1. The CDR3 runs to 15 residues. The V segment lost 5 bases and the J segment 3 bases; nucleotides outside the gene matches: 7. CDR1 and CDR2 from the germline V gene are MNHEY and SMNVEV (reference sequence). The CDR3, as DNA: TGTGCCAGCAGTCCGGGACAGTCGTCCAATCAGCCCCAGCATTTT. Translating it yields CASSPGQSSNQPQHF.

CDR3 region: CASTPRGGGSSYNEQFF. CDR3 nucleotides: TGTGCCAGCACCCCCCGGGGCGGGGGGTCATCCTACAATGAGCAGTTCTTC. This chain links TRBV5-4 with TRBJ2-1; 8 bases map to TRBD2. Trimming cost V 6 bases and J 1 base; bases outside gene matches: 12. Germline V CDR1 and CDR2: SGHNT, YYREEE (reference sequence). The CDR3 has 17 residues. Full variable domain (missing parts from reference TRBV5-4 and TRBJ2-1): ETGVTQSPTHLIKTRGQQVTLRCSSQSGHNTVSWYQQALGQGPQFIFQYYREEENGRGNFPPRFSGLQFPNYSSELNVNALELDDSALYLCASTPRGGGSSYNEQFFGPGTRLTVL.

CDR3 DNA sequence: TGTGCCAGCAGCCCCCCGCAAGCGGGTTCCTACAATGAGCAGTTCTTC. Protein: CASSPPQAGSYNEQFF. The chain joins TRBV14 to TRBJ2-1; TRBD2 is a possible D gene (6 bases). This CDR3 has 16 residues. V lost 4 bases and J 1 base, leaving 14 bases between the germline ends. CDR1 is SGHDN, CDR2 FVKESK, per germline.

The CDR3 sequence: CASSDLGRPYEQYV. The CDR3 DNA reads as TGTGCCAGCAGTGATTTGGGGCGACCTTACGAGCAGTACGTC. V is TRBV6-1 and J is TRBJ2-7, with D possibly being TRBD1 (5 bases). The CDR3 covers 14 residues. Germline lookup yields CDR1 MNHNS and CDR2 SASEGT. Trimming pared 3 bases from V and 4 bases from J, leaving 13 bases between.

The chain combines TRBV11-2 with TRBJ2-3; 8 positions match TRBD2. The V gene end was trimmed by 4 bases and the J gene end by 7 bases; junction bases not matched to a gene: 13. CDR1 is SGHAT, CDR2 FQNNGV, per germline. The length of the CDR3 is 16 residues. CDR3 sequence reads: CASSSPGEREIHTQYF. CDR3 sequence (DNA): TGTGCCAGCAGCTCTCCGGGGGAGCGGGAGATACATACGCAGTATTTT.

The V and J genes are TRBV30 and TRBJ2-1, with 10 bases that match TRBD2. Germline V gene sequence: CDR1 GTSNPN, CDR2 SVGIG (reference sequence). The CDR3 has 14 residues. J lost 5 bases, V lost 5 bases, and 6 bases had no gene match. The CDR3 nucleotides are TGTGCCTGGGCACCGGGACTAGCGAACAATGAGCAGTTCTTC. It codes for CAWAPGLANNEQFF.

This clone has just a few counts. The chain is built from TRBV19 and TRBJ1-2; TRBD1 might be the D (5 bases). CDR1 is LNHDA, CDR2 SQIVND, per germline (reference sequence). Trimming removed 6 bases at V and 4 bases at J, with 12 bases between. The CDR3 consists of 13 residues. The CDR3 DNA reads TGTGCCAGTAGCCGGGACTCCTCCTATGGCTACACCTTC. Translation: CASSRDSSYGYTF.

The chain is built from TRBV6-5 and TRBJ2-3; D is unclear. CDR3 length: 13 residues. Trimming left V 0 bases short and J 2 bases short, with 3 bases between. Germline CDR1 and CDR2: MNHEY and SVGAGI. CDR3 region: CASSYSVTDTQYF. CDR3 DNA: TGTGCCAGCAGTTACTCCGTCACAGATACGCAGTATTTT.

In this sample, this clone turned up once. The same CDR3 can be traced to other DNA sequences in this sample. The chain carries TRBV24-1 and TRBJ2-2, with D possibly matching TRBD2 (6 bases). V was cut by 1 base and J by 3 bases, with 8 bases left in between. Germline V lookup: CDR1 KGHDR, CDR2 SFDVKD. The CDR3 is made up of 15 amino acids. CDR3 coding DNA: TGTGCCACCAGTGATTTAAGGGAGGACACCGGGGAGCTGTTTTTT. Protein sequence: CATSDLREDTGELFF.

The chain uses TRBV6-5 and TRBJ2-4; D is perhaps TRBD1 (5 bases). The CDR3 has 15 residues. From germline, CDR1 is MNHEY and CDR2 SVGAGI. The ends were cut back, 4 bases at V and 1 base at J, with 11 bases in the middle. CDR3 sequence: CASSWAGIAKNIQYF. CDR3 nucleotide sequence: TGTGCCAGCAGTTGGGCAGGGATTGCCAAAAACATTCAGTACTTC.

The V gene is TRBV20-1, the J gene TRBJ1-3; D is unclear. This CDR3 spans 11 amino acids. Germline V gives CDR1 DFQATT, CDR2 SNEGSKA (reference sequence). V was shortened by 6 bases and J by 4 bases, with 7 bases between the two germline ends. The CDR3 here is CSAPRGNTIYF. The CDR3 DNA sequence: TGCAGTGCCCCCAGGGGAAACACCATATATTTT.

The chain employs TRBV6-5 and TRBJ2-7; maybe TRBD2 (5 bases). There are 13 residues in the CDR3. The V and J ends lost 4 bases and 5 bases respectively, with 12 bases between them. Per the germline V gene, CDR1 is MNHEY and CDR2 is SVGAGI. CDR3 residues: CASSLTSLNEQYV. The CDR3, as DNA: TGTGCCAGCAGTTTAACTAGTCTGAACGAGCAGTACGTC.

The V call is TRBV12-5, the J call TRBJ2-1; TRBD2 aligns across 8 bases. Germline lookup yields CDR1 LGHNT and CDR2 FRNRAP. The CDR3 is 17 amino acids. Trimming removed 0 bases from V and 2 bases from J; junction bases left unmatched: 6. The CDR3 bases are TGTGCTAGTGGTTTGGTACGTACTAGCGGAGCCTACAATGAGCAGTTCTTC. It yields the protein CASGLVRTSGAYNEQFF.

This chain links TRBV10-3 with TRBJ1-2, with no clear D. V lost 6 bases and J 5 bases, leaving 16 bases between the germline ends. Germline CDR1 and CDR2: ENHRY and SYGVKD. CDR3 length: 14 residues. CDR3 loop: CAIRKDILGYGYTF. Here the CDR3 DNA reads TGTGCCATCAGAAAGGATATACTAGGATATGGCTACACCTTC.

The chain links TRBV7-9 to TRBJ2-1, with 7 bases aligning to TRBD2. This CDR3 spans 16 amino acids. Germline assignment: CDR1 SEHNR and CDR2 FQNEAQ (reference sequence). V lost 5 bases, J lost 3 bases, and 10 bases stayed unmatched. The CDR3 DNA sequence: TGTGCCAGCAGCCCCTTGGGGGGGACGCTCTACAATGAGCAGTTCTTC. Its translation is CASSPLGGTLYNEQFF.